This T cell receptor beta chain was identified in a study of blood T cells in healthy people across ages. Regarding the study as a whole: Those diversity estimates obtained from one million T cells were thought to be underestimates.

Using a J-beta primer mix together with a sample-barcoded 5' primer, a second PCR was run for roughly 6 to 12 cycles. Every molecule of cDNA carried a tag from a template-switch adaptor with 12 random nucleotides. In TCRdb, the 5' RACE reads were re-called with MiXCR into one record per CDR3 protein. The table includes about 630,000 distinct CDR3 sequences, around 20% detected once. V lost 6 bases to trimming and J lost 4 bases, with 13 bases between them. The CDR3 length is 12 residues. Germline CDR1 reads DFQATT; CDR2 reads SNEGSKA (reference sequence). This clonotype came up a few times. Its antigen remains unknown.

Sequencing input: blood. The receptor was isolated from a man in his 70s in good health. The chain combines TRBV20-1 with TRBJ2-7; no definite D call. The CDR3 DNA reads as TGCAGTGCCGATGACAAGACGTACGAGCAGTACTTC. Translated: CSADDKTYEQYF.